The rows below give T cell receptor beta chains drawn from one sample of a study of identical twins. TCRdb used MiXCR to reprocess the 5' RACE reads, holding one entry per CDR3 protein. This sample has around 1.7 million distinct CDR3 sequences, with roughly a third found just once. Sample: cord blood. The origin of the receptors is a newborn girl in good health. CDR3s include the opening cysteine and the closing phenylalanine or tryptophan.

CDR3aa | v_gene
CASTPRTSSHYGYTF | TRBV27
CASSQGMTYEQYF | TRBV5-1
CASSLGVGTEQYF | TRBV7-9
CASTGLFREPQYF | TRBV28
CSLGRTEAFF | TRBV29-1
CASSRDSLYNSPLHF | TRBV6-2/TRBV6-3
CASSYSGYSGAGELFF | TRBV6-6
CAAAALVGANQPQHF | TRBV6-1
CASSPGQTFNYGYTF | TRBV28
CASTGQANTEAFF | TRBV14
CATSDLGQGSYNEQFF | TRBV24-1
CASSVVLTGNTEAFF | TRBV9
CASSPWDRGKVKGYTF | TRBV28
CSARHGLVIGEQFF | TRBV20-1
CSAGTSADEQFF | TRBV20-1
CASSQVQGYGYEQYF | TRBV4-2
CASSLRTEGNEQFF | TRBV7-8
CASSATGMGQPQHF | TRBV2
CSARLAGGGSYEQYF | TRBV20-1
CASSGWGRENGETQYF | TRBV2
CASSQERLAYEQYF | TRBV4-2
CAIRGDRVNQPQHF | TRBV10-3
CASSLRLFLSYNEQYF | TRBV12-3/TRBV12-4
CASGQGGGSYNEQFF | TRBV3-1
CASSENPGLAGAYEQYF | TRBV9
CASSQYVTFSYNEQYF | TRBV14
CASSHSSGWNYGYTF | TRBV11-1
CASSFYLAGEDTQYF | TRBV7-8
CASSEPVDTYGYTF | TRBV6-1
CASSLTGLAGVNTQYF | TRBV5-5
CASTTGAALNGVSTDTQYF | TRBV27
CASSRLSPSTDTQYF | TRBV6-2/TRBV6-3
CASRPTGLNQPQHF | TRBV27
CASSSTSGGVNEQFF | TRBV5-1
CASSRRGLAGAANTGELFF | TRBV2
CASSFQRGGPDNEQFF | TRBV5-4
CASRLGGQNTGELFF | TRBV2
CASSEVGTGREKLFF | TRBV6-1